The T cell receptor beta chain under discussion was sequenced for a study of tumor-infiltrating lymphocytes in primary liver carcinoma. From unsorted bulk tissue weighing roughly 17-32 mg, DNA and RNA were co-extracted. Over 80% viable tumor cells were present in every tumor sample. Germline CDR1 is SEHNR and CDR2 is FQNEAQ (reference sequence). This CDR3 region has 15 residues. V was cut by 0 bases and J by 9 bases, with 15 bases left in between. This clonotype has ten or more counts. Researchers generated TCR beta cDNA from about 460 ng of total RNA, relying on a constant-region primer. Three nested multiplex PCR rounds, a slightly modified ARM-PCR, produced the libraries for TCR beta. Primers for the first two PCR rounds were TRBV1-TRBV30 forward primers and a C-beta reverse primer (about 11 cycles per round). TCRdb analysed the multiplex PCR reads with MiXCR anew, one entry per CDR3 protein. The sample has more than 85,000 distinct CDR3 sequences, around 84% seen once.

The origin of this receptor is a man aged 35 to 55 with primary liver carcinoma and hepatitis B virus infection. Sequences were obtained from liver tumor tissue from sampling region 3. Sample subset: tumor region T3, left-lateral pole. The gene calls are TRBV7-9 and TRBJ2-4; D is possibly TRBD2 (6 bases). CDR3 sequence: CASSLAVGRRGIQYF. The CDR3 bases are TGTGCCAGCAGCTTAGCCGTCGGGAGAAGGGGCATTCAGTACTTC.